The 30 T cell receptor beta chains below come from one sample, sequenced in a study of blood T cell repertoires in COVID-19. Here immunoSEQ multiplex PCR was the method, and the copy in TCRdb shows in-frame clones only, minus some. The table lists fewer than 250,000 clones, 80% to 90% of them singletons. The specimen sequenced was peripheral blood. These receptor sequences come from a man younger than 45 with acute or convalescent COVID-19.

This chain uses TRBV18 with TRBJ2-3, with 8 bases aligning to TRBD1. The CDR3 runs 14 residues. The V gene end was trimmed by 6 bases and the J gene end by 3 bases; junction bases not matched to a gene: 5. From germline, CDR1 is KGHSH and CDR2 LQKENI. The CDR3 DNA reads TGTGCCAGCTCCAGAGACAGGGGAACAGATACGCAGTATTTT. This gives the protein CASSRDRGTDTQYF.

This CDR3 reads CASSHSGTGATNEKLFF. In DNA form, the CDR3 reads TGTGCCAGCTCACATTCCGGGACAGGGGCGACTAATGAAAAACTGTTTTTT. This rearrangement joins TRBV18 to TRBJ1-4; 10 bases map to TRBD1. J was trimmed by 2 bases and V by 4 bases; bases with no gene match: 7. This CDR3 is 17 amino acids long. The germline gives CDR1 KGHSH, CDR2 LQKENI.

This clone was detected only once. The CDR3 DNA is TGCGCCAGCAACTCAAACAGGGGAACCACTGAAGCTTTCTTT. Its protein product is CASNSNRGTTEAFF. The J gene is TRBJ1-1, the V gene TRBV5-1, with TRBD1 identical over 7 bases. The germline gives CDR1 SGHRS, CDR2 YFSETQ. V trimming: 6 bases; J trimming: 4 bases; junction bases outside the gene matches: 9. The CDR3 loop spans 14 amino acids. Using reference TRBV5-1 and TRBJ1-1 for the parts outside the CDR3, the full variable domain is KAGVTQTPRYLIKTRGQQVTLSCSPISGHRSVSWYQQTPGQGLQFLFEYFSETQRNKGNFPGRFSGRQFSNSRSEMNVSTLELGDSALYLCASNSNRGTTEAFFGQGTRLTVV.

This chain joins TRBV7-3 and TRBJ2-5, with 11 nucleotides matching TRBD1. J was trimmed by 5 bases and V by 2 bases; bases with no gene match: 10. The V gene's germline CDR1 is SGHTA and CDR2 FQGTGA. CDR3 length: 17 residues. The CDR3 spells CASSLVGQGAARETQYF. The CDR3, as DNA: TGTGCCAGCAGCTTAGTAGGACAGGGGGCGGCGAGGGAGACCCAGTACTTC.

CDR3 sequence reads: CASSPGSAGLPGELFF. CDR3 coding DNA: TGTGCCAGCAGCCCCGGTTCCGCGGGCCTTCCCGGGGAGCTGTTTTTT. The rearrangement uses TRBV7-9 and TRBJ2-2, with a weak D call TRBD2 (5 bases). Germline V gene lookup returns CDR1 SEHNR and CDR2 FQNEAQ (reference sequence). V dropped 5 bases and J dropped 6 bases, with 19 bases sitting between them. There are 16 residues in the CDR3.

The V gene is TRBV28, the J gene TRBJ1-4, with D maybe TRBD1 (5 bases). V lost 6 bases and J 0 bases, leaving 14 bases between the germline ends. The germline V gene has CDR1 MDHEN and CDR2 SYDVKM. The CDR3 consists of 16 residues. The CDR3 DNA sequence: TGTGCCAGCAGCGATGGGGGAGGGGCAACTAATGAAAAACTGTTTTTT. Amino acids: CASSDGGGATNEKLFF. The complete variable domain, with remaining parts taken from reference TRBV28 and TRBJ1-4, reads DVKVTQSSRYLVKRTGEKVFLECVQDMDHENMFWYRQDPGLGLRLIYFSYDVKMKEKGDIPEGYSVSREKKERFSLILESASTNQTSMYLCASSDGGGATNEKLFFGSGTQLSVL.

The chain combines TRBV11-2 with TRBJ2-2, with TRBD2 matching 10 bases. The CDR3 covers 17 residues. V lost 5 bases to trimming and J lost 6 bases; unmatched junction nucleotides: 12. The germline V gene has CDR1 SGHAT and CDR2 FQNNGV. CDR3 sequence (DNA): TGTGCCAGCAGCGAGGGGGTTCTAGCGGGAGTTCCCGGGGAGCTGTTTTTT. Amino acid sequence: CASSEGVLAGVPGELFF.

The CDR3 spells CASSPAGAGQETQYF. In nucleotides, the CDR3 is TGTGCCAGCTCACCAGCGGGGGCGGGTCAAGAGACCCAGTACTTC. J is TRBJ2-5 and V is TRBV18, with D maybe TRBD2 (7 bases). Germline V gene sequence: CDR1 KGHSH, CDR2 LQKENI. This CDR3 comprises 15 residues. Between the trimmed V and J ends, which lost 2 bases and 2 bases, there was a span of 12 bases.

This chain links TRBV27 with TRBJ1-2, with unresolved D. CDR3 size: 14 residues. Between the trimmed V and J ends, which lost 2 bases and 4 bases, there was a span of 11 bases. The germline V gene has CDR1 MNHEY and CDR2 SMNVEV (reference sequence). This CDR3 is CASSLTNSVYGYTF. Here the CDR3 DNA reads TGTGCCAGCAGTTTAACCAACTCCGTCTATGGCTACACCTTC.

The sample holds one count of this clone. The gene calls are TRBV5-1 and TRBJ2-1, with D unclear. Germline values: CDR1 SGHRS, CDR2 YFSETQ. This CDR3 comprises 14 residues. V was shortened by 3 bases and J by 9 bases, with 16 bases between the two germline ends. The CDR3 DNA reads TGCGCCAGCAGCTCCCGCGGCAGATCGGGTGAGCAGTTCTTC. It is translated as CASSSRGRSGEQFF.

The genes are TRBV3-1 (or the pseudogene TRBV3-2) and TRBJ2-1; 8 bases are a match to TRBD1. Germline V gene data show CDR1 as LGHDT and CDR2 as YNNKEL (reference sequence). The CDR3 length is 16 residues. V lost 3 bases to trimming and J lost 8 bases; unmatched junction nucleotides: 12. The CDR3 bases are TGTGCCAGCAGCCACTTCCTCCGGACAGGGACCGATGAGCAGTTCTTC. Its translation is CASSHFLRTGTDEQFF.

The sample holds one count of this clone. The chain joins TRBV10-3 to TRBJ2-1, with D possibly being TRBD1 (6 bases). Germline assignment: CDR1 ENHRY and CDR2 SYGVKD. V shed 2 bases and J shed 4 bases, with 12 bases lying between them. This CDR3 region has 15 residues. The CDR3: CAISETGQPYNEQFF. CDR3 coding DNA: TGTGCCATCAGTGAGACCGGACAGCCTTACAATGAGCAGTTCTTC.

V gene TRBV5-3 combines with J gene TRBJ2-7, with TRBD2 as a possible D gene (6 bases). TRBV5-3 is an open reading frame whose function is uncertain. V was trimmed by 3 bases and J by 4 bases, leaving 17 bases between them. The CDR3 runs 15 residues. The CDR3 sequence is CARSSGLRHNYEQYF. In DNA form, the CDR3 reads TGTGCCAGAAGCTCAGGACTACGCCACAATTACGAGCAGTACTTC.

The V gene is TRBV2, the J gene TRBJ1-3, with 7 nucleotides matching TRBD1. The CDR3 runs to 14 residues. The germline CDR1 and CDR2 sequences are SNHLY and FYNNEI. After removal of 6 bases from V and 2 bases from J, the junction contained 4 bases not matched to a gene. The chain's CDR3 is CASSVRGTGNTIYF. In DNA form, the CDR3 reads TGTGCCAGCAGCGTCAGGGGGACTGGAAACACCATATATTTT.

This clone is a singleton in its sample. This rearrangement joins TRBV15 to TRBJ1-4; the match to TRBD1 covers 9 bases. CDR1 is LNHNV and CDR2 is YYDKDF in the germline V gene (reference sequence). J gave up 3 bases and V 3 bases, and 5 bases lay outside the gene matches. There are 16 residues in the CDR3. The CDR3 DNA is TGTGCCACCAGCAGGGGAACAGGGGGCTCTAATGAAAAACTGTTTTTT. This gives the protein CATSRGTGGSNEKLFF.

DNA of the CDR3: TGTGCCTGGAGTGTACGGACTAGCGGGGGATCAAGCTCCTACAATGAGCAGTTCTTC. This translates into CAWSVRTSGGSSSYNEQFF. This rearrangement joins TRBV30 to TRBJ2-1; TRBD2 agrees at 13 bases. Germline lookup yields CDR1 GTSNPN and CDR2 SVGIG (reference sequence). V lost 0 bases and J lost 0; bases outside the gene matches: 8. The length of the CDR3 is 19 residues.

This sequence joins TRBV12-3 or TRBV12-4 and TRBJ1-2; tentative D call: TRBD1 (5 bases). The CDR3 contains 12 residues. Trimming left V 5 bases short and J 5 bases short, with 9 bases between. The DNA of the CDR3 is TGTGCCAGCAGTCCTGGGGCTTATGGCTACACCTTC. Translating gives CASSPGAYGYTF.

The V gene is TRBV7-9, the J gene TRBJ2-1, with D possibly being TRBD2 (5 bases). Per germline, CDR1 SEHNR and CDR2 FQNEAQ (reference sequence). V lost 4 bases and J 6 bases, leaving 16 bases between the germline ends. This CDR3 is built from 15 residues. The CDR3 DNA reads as TGTGCCAGCAGCTCCCCTGAACTAGGTATCAATGAGCAGTTCTTC. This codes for CASSSPELGINEQFF. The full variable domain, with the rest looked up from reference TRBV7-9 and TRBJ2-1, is DTGVSQNPRHKITKRGQNVTFRCDPISEHNRLYWYRQTLGQGPEFLTYFQNEAQLEKSRLLSDRFSAERPKGSFSTLEIQRTEQGDSAMYLCASSSPELGINEQFFGPGTRLTVL.

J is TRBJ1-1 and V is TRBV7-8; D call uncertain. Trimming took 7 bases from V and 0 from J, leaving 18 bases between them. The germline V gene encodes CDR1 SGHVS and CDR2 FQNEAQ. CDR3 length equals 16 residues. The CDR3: CASNPGRAIMNTEAFF. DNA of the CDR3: TGTGCCAGCAACCCGGGTAGAGCCATTATGAACACTGAAGCTTTCTTT.

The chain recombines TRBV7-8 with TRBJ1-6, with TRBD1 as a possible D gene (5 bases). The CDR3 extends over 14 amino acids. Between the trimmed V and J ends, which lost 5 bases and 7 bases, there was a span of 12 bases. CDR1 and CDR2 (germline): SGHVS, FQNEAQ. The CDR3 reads CASSVGLINSPLHF. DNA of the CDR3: TGTGCCAGCAGCGTGGGACTGATAAATTCACCCCTCCACTTT.

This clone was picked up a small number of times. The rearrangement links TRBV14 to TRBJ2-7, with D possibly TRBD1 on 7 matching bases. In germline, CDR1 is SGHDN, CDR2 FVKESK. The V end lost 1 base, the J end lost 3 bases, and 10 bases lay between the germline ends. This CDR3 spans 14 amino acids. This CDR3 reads CASSQGRGVYEQYF. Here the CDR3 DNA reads TGTGCCAGCAGCCAAGGCAGGGGGGTCTACGAGCAGTACTTC.

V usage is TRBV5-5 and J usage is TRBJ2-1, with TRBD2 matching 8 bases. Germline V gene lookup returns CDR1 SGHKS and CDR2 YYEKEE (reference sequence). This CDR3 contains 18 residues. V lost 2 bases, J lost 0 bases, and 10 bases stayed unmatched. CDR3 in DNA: TGTGCCAGCAGCTTTCGGCTAGCGGGTGGGAGCTCCTACAATGAGCAGTTCTTC. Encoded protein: CASSFRLAGGSSYNEQFF.

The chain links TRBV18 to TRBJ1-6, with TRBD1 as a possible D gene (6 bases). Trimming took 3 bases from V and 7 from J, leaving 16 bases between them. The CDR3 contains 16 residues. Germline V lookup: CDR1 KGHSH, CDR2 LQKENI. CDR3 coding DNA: TGTGCCAGCTCACCCGCGGACAGAACTTCCAATTCACCCCTCCACTTT. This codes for CASSPADRTSNSPLHF.

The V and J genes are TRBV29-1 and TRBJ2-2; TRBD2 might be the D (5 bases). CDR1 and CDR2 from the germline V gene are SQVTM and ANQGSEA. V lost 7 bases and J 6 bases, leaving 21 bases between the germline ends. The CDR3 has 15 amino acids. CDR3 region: CSAGFLGSKAGELFF. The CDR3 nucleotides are TGCAGCGCAGGCTTTTTAGGGAGTAAGGCCGGGGAGCTGTTTTTT.

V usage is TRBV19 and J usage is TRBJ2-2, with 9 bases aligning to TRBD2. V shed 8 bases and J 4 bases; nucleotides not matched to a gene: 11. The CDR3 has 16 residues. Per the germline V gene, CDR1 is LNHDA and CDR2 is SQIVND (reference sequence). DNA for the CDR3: TGTGCCAGTTTTCCGTTAGCGGGAGAGGTCACCGGGGAGCTGTTTTTT. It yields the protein CASFPLAGEVTGELFF.

CDR3 residues: CASRLGQIPSPEAFF. The CDR3, as DNA: TGTGCCAGCAGGCTAGGACAGATCCCGTCCCCTGAAGCTTTCTTT. J is TRBJ1-1 and V is TRBV2; tentative D call: TRBD1 (6 bases). The CDR3 has 15 amino acids. Trimming stripped 6 bases from V and 6 bases from J, with 20 bases between. Germline V gives CDR1 SNHLY, CDR2 FYNNEI.

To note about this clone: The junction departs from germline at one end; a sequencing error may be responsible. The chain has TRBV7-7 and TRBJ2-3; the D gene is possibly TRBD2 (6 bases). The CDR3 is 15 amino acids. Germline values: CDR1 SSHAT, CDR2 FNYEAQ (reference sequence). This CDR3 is CASSLVGGTTDTQYF. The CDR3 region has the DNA TGTGCTAGCAGCTTAGTCGGGGGAACCACAGATACGCAGTATTTT.

CDR3 sequence: CASSSQGRHEKLFF. The DNA for the CDR3 is TGTGCCAGCAGTTCCCAGGGTAGGCATGAAAAACTGTTTTTT. The rearrangement joins TRBV27 to TRBJ1-4; TRBD1 might be the D (5 bases). The germline V and J ends were trimmed by 4 bases and 6 bases, with 12 bases remaining between them. CDR1 and CDR2 from the germline V gene are MNHEY and SMNVEV (reference sequence). This CDR3 has 14 residues. Full variable domain (outside the CDR3, taken from reference TRBV27 and TRBJ1-4): EAQVTQNPRYLITVTGKKLTVTCSQNMNHEYMSWYRQDPGLGLRQIYYSMNVEVTDKGDVPEGYKVSRKEKRNFPLILESPSPNQTSLYFCASSSQGRHEKLFFGSGTQLSVL.

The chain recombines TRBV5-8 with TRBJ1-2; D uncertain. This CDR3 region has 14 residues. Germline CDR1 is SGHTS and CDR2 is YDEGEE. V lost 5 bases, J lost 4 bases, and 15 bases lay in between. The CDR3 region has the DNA TGTGCCAGCAGGCGGATGGCTACGGGCTATGGCTACACCTTC. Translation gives CASRRMATGYGYTF.

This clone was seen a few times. The CDR3 loop is CASSQDRQLVWSQHF. The CDR3 DNA sequence: TGCGCCAGCAGCCAAGATCGACAGCTCGTTTGGTCCCAGCATTTT. This rearrangement joins TRBV4-1 to TRBJ1-5, with a tentative D call TRBD1 (5 bases). The CDR3 contains 15 residues. CDR1 and CDR2 from the germline V gene are MGHRA and YSYEKL. Trimming cost V 0 bases and J 11 bases, with 17 bases left between them.